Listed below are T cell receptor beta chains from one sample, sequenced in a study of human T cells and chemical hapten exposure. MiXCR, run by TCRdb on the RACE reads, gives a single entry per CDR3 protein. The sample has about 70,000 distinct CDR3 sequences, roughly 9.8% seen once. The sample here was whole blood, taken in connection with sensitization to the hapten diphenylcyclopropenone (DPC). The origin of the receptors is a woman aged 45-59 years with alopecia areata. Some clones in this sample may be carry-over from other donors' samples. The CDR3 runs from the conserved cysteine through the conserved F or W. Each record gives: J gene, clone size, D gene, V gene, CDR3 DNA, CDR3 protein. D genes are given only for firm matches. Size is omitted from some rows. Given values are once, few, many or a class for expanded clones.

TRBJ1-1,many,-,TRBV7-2,TGTGCCAGCAGCTATGAAGGGAACACTGAAGCTTTCTTT,CASSYEGNTEAFF
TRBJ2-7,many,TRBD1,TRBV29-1,TGCAGCGTTAGCGGACAGGGCTACGAGCAGTACTTC,CSVSGQGYEQYF
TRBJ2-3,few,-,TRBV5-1,TGCGCCAGCAGCCCAGTCCGGGGTGACACAGATACGCAGTATTTT,CASSPVRGDTDTQYF
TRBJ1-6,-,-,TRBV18,TGTGCCAGCTCACGGGGGAGCTCGTATAATTCACCCCTCCACTTT,CASSRGSSYNSPLHF
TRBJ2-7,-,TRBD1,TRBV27,TGTGCCAGCAGTCACCGACAGGGGTTGACCTACGAGCAGTACTTC,CASSHRQGLTYEQYF
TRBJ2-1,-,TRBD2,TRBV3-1,TGTGCCAGCAGCCAAGCTTTTAGCGGGGTTTACAATGAGCAGTTCTTC,CASSQAFSGVYNEQFF
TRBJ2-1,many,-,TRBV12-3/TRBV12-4,TGTGCCAGCAGTCCAAGACTAGTGGCCTACAATGAGCAGTTCTTC,CASSPRLVAYNEQFF
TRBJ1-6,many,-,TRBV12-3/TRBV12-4,TGTGCCAGCAGTTCGGGGGCCCTCCACTTT,CASSSGALHF
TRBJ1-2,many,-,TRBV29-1,TGCAGCGTTGGTGGTTACACCTTC,CSVGGYTF
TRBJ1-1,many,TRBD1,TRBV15,TGTGCCACCAGCAGAGATGCTCCGGGACAGGGGTTGATTAGGCTCTTGAACACTGAAGCTTTCTTT,CATSRDAPGQGLIRLLNTEAFF
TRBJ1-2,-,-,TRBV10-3,TGTGCCATCAGTGAGACCGGAGAAGCCGGCTACACCTTC,CAISETGEAGYTF
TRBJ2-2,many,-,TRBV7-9,TGTGCCAGCAGCTTAGGAGGGGCGCGCGGGGAGCTGTTTTTT,CASSLGGARGELFF
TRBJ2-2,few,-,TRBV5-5,TGTGCCAGCAGCTTCAGGGACACCGGGGAGCTGTTTTTT,CASSFRDTGELFF
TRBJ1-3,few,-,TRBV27,TGTGCCAGCAGCCGGGGAAACACCATATATTTT,CASSRGNTIYF
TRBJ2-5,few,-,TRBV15,TGTGCCACCAGCAGAGTTAAGGGAAAGTACCAAGAGACCCAGTACTTC,CATSRVKGKYQETQYF
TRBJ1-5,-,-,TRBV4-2,TGTGCCAGCAGCCGCCAGGGCAATCAGCCCCAGCATTTT,CASSRQGNQPQHF
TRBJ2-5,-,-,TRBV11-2,TGTGCCAGCAGTCCGGGACATGCCCAAGAGACCCAGTACTTC,CASSPGHAQETQYF
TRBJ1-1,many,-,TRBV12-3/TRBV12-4,TGTGCCAGCAGTTTTCAGGGGCCGAACACTGAAGCTTTCTTT,CASSFQGPNTEAFF
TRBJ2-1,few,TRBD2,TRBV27,TGTGCCAGCAGTAGCGGGAGGGCCTACAATGAGCAGTTCTTC,CASSSGRAYNEQFF
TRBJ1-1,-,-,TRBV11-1,TGTGCCAGCAGCCCCTCCCTCCAGGGCGCGAACACTGAAGCTTTCTTT,CASSPSLQGANTEAFF
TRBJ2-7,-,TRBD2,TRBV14,TGTGCCAGCAGCCAAGATCAGCGGCTAGCGGGAGCGAGAGAGCAGTACTTC,CASSQDQRLAGAREQYF
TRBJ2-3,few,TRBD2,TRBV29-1,TGCAGCGTGAGGGCGGGGGGGCGGCCAGATACGCAGTATTTT,CSVRAGGRPDTQYF
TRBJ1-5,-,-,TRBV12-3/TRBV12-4,TGTGCCAGCAGACAAAGAGTTGGACAGCCCCAGCATTTT,CASRQRVGQPQHF
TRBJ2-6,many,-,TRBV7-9,TGTGCCAGCAGCTCCTCTGGGGCCAACGTCCTGACTTTC,CASSSSGANVLTF
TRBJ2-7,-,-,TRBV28,TGTGCCAGCAACACACGGAGCTACGAGCAGTACTTC,CASNTRSYEQYF
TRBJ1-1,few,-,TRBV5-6,TGTGCCAGCAGCGTGGACATCAACACTGAAGCTTTCTTT,CASSVDINTEAFF
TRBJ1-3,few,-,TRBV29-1,TGCAGCGTTGAAGATCGAGGACTTACTGGAAACACCATATATTTT,CSVEDRGLTGNTIYF
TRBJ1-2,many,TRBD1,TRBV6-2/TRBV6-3,TGTGCCAGCAGTTCCTACTTCCCGAAGACAGGGACAGTTGTTTATGGCTACACCTTC,CASSSYFPKTGTVVYGYTF
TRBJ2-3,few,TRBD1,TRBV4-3,TGCGCCAGCAGCCATAACAGGGGAACAGATACGCAGTATTTT,CASSHNRGTDTQYF
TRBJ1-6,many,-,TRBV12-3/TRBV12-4,TGTGCCAGCAGTTTTCAGAATTATAATTCACCCCTCCACTTT,CASSFQNYNSPLHF
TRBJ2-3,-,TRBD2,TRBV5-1,TGCGCCAGCAGCTTGGGTCTAGCGGGGTTAAGAAGCACAGATACGCAGTATTTT,CASSLGLAGLRSTDTQYF
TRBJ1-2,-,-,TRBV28,TGTGCCAGCAGTTTATCAGGGTATGGCTACACCTTC,CASSLSGYGYTF
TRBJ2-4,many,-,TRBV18,TGTGCCAGCTCACCACCGGAGGTGCGGGACATTCAGTACTTC,CASSPPEVRDIQYF
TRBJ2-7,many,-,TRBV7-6,TGTGCCAGCAGCTTATCGGGGCGAGCCTACGAGCAGTACTTC,CASSLSGRAYEQYF
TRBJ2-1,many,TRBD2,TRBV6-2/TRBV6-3,TGTGCCAGCACCCGAGGCCAATCGCGGGGGGGGCACAATGAGCAGTTCTTC,CASTRGQSRGGHNEQFF
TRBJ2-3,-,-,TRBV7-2,TGTGCCAGCAGCTTAAACTACGGGGCCACAGATACGCAGTATTTT,CASSLNYGATDTQYF
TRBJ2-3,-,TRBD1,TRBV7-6,TGTGCCAGCAGCCCGACAGGGACGTTAGGCACAGATACGCAGTATTTT,CASSPTGTLGTDTQYF
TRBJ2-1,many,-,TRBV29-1,TGCAGCGTTGATAGAGGAGCCAATGAGCAGTTCTTC,CSVDRGANEQFF
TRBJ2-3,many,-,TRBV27,TGTGCCAGCAGTTTATGGTCTGGAGATACGCAGTATTTT,CASSLWSGDTQYF
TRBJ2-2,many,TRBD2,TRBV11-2,TGTGCCAGCAGCTCTACTAGCGGGAGTATTTACGGGGAGCTGTTTTTT,CASSSTSGSIYGELFF